These 31 T cell receptor beta chains originate from one sample sequenced in a study of CD4 T cell repertoires in COVID-19. Profiled with immunoSEQ multiplex PCR; TCRdb holds only in-frame clones, not every one. This repertoire shows some 71,000 clones, around 82% found once; its top ten account for about 0.61%. The sample in question was CD4+ T cells from peripheral blood, obtained after recovery from COVID-19. These receptors were collected from a human donor who had COVID-19.

The V and J genes are TRBV6-5 and TRBJ1-6; weak D call: TRBD1 (6 bases). The CDR3 has 14 amino acids. CDR1 and CDR2 from the germline V gene are MNHEY and SVGAGI. The V end was cut by 5 bases, the J end by 5 bases, with 10 bases between. CDR3 amino acids: CASSRDRHNSPLHF. CDR3 nucleotide sequence: TGTGCCAGCAGTCGCGACAGGCATAATTCACCCCTCCACTTT.

The chain carries TRBV25-1 and TRBJ2-1; D is possibly TRBD1 (5 bases). Germline V gene lookup returns CDR1 MGHDK and CDR2 SYGVNS. CDR3 length: 11 residues. V lost 4 bases, J lost 7 bases, and 5 bases lay in between. CDR3 DNA: TGTGCCAGCAGTGCAGGGAATGAGCAGTTCTTC. Its protein is CASSAGNEQFF.

V and J are TRBV6-6 and TRBJ1-4; a possible D gene is TRBD1 (5 bases). Trimming left V 0 bases short and J 10 bases short, with 12 bases between. In germline, CDR1 is MNHNY, CDR2 SVGAGI (reference sequence). The CDR3 is 14 residues long. DNA of the CDR3: TGTGCCAGCAGTTACTCCGGGGGTTCGGCAAAACTGTTTTTT. Protein product: CASSYSGGSAKLFF.

The chain is built from TRBV10-2 and TRBJ2-3; 8 nucleotides match TRBD2. CDR3 length: 16 residues. CDR1 is WSHSY, CDR2 SAAADI, per germline. V was clipped by 5 bases and J by 4 bases; unmatched bases: 11. The CDR3 protein is CASSPLSGSGPDTQYF. CDR3 in DNA: TGCGCCAGCAGTCCATTGAGCGGGAGTGGACCAGATACGCAGTATTTT.

This sequence joins TRBV27 and TRBJ2-7; 8 bases line up with TRBD1. The CDR3 has 16 residues. CDR1 is MNHEY, CDR2 SMNVEV, per germline (reference sequence). The trim removed 5 bases at V and 2 bases at J, leaving 11 bases unmatched. CDR3 bases: TGTGCCAGCAGTATCTCACGACAGGGGCTTACCTACGAGCAGTACTTC. Amino acid sequence: CASSISRQGLTYEQYF.

The CDR3 is CASKTGTLINSPLHF. CDR3 coding DNA: TGTGCCAGCAAAACCGGGACTCTCATTAATTCACCCCTCCACTTT. The chain links TRBV28 to TRBJ1-6, with D possibly matching TRBD1 (5 bases). The V gene lost 7 bases and the J gene lost 6 bases, with 16 bases spanning the gap. The CDR3 spans 15 residues. Germline CDR1 MDHEN, CDR2 SYDVKM. Full variable domain (outside the CDR3, taken from reference TRBV28 and TRBJ1-6): DVKVTQSSRYLVKRTGEKVFLECVQDMDHENMFWYRQDPGLGLRLIYFSYDVKMKEKGDIPEGYSVSREKKERFSLILESASTNQTSMYLCASKTGTLINSPLHFGNGTRLTVT.

V is TRBV19 and J is TRBJ1-2; possibly TRBD1 for D (6 bases). Per the germline V gene, CDR1 is LNHDA and CDR2 is SQIVND (reference sequence). V was cut by 9 bases and J by 7 bases, with 21 bases left in between. This CDR3 contains 14 residues. The CDR3 loop reads CASRGRGVISGYTF. For the CDR3, the DNA is TGTGCCAGCCGGGGCAGGGGTGTTATCTCTGGCTACACCTTC.

The chain links TRBV2 to TRBJ1-2; 8 bases line up with TRBD1. The CDR3 has 12 amino acids. Germline-derived CDR1 and CDR2 are SNHLY and FYNNEI. V shed 9 bases and J 8 bases; nucleotides not matched to a gene: 8. The DNA for the CDR3 is TGTGCCAGTCATACAGGGGGGGAAGGCTACACCTTC. This translates into CASHTGGEGYTF.

This clone showed up just a few times. The rearrangement uses TRBV5-1 and TRBJ1-1; 7 bases agree with TRBD1. The CDR3 covers 15 residues. V shed 0 bases, J shed 1 base, and the junction held 3 bases outside the gene matches. The germline V gene has CDR1 SGHRS and CDR2 YFSETQ. The CDR3 here is CASSLAPGGNTEAFF. The CDR3 DNA reads as TGCGCCAGCAGCTTGGCTCCAGGGGGGAACACTGAAGCTTTCTTT.

This chain uses TRBV2 with TRBJ1-5; perhaps TRBD1 as D (5 bases). The CDR3 spans 14 residues. Trimming took off 6 bases at V and 1 base at J, with 10 bases between the two ends. CDR1 SNHLY and CDR2 FYNNEI come from the germline V gene. CDR3 bases: TGTGCCAGCAGACCCGACAGAAGCAATCAGCCCCAGCATTTT. It specifies CASRPDRSNQPQHF.

The chain carries TRBV11-2 and TRBJ1-4, with TRBD1 as a possible D gene (6 bases). With 3 bases removed from V and 4 bases from J, the gap between germline ends came to 12 bases. The CDR3 length is 15 residues. Per the germline V gene, CDR1 is SGHAT and CDR2 is FQNNGV. The DNA for the CDR3 is TGTGCCAGCAGCTTTCTACAGGGAAATAATGAAAAACTGTTTTTT. As protein: CASSFLQGNNEKLFF.

The V and J genes are TRBV9 and TRBJ2-3; maybe TRBD1 (6 bases). V lost 0 bases, J lost 1 base, and 6 bases lay in between. CDR3 size: 14 residues. Germline loops: CDR1 SGDLS, CDR2 YYNGEE. This CDR3 is CASSVGTGTDTQYF. In nucleotides, the CDR3 is TGTGCCAGCAGCGTAGGGACAGGCACAGATACGCAGTATTTT.

The chain joins TRBV5-6 to TRBJ1-4; perhaps TRBD1 as D (5 bases). The CDR3 is 14 amino acids. V lost 0 bases and J lost 8, with 11 bases in between. Germline loops: CDR1 SGHDT, CDR2 YYEEEE. The CDR3 loop reads CASSLAREEEKLFF. CDR3 DNA sequence: TGTGCCAGCAGCTTGGCCAGGGAAGAAGAAAAACTGTTTTTT.

The V call is TRBV5-8, the J call TRBJ1-2, with D unclear. The CDR3 is 13 amino acids. V lost 2 bases to trimming and J lost 0 bases, with 5 bases between them. Germline CDR1 and CDR2: SGHTS and YDEGEE. The DNA for the CDR3 is TGTGCCAGCAGCTTCGGAGCTAACTATGGCTACACCTTC. Protein sequence: CASSFGANYGYTF.

This clone appeared once. CDR3 sequence reads: CASSFSGTTGYGANVLTF. The CDR3, as DNA: TGTGCCAGCAGTTTTTCCGGAACAACGGGTTACGGGGCCAACGTCCTGACTTTC. The chain couples TRBV28 to TRBJ2-6, with D uncertain. There are 18 residues in the CDR3. V was clipped by 3 bases and J by 4 bases, with 19 bases between them. Germline CDR1 is MDHEN and CDR2 is SYDVKM.

The rearrangement joins TRBV27 to TRBJ1-6, with D possibly being TRBD1 (5 bases). Between the trimmed V and J ends, which lost 3 bases and 7 bases, there was a span of 16 bases. Germline V gene data show CDR1 as MNHEY and CDR2 as SMNVEV (reference sequence). This CDR3 spans 16 amino acids. Here the CDR3 reads CASSFSGWDVNSPLHF. Here the CDR3 DNA reads TGTGCCAGCAGTTTTTCGGGTTGGGACGTAAATTCACCCCTCCACTTT.

This chain connects TRBV5-1 to TRBJ1-1; TRBD1 agrees at 9 bases. CDR1 is SGHRS and CDR2 is YFSETQ in the germline V gene. Trimming at V came to 2 bases and at J to 4 bases, leaving 6 bases not matched to a gene. The CDR3 has 15 amino acids. The CDR3 spells CASSLQGAGGTEAFF. Written as DNA, the CDR3 is TGCGCCAGCAGCTTACAGGGGGCCGGGGGCACTGAAGCTTTCTTT.

This chain joins TRBV18 and TRBJ2-4; perhaps D is TRBD1 or TRBD2 (5 bases each). This CDR3 spans 17 amino acids. CDR1 is KGHSH, CDR2 LQKENI, per germline. V lost 3 bases and J lost 4, with 19 bases in between. CDR3 amino acids: CASSPTLPRDGKNIQYF. The DNA of the CDR3 is TGTGCCAGCTCACCTACCCTCCCACGGGACGGGAAAAACATTCAGTACTTC. Full variable domain (outside the CDR3, taken from reference TRBV18 and TRBJ2-4): NAGVMQNPRHLVRRRGQEARLRCSPMKGHSHVYWYRQLPEEGLKFMVYLQKENIIDESGMPKERFSAEFPKEGPSILRIQQVVRGDSAAYFCASSPTLPRDGKNIQYFGAGTRLSVL.

The genes are TRBV28 and TRBJ1-2; D possibly corresponds to TRBD1 (6 bases). This CDR3 contains 12 residues. The germline V gene has CDR1 MDHEN and CDR2 SYDVKM. V gave up 6 bases and J gave up 6 bases, with 11 bases separating them. The CDR3 loop is CASSQRTDGYTF. In nucleotides, the CDR3 is TGTGCCAGCAGCCAGAGGACAGATGGCTACACCTTC.

The CDR3 bases are TGTGCCAGCAGTTACGAGGGGGTAGCAAAGACCCAGTACTTC. Amino acid sequence: CASSYEGVAKTQYF. The V gene is TRBV6-5, the J gene TRBJ2-5; possibly TRBD1 for D (6 bases). The CDR3 contains 14 residues. The V and J ends lost 2 bases and 6 bases respectively, with 13 bases between them. Germline V gene sequence: CDR1 MNHEY, CDR2 SVGAGI.

The V and J genes are TRBV2 and TRBJ2-1; 7 bases match TRBD1. CDR3 length: 15 amino acids. The junction had 13 bases not matched to a gene; V was cut back by 10 bases and J by 4 bases. Germline-derived CDR1 and CDR2 are SNHLY and FYNNEI. The CDR3 sequence: CATQTGSTSYNEQFF. CDR3 in DNA: TGTGCCACCCAGACAGGGAGTACGTCATACAATGAGCAGTTCTTC.

This CDR3 reads CASSLNADRGGYTF. DNA for the CDR3: TGTGCCAGCAGCTTGAATGCGGACAGGGGTGGCTACACCTTC. J is TRBJ1-2 and V is TRBV11-2, with 9 bases that match TRBD1. The V gene end was trimmed by 3 bases and the J gene end by 7 bases; junction bases not matched to a gene: 6. CDR1 is SGHAT and CDR2 is FQNNGV in the germline V gene. CDR3 length equals 14 residues.

The chain joins TRBV5-1 to TRBJ2-5; D possibly corresponds to TRBD1 (5 bases). Trimming shortened V by 5 bases and J by 1 base, and 6 bases separated the two germline ends. CDR1 is SGHRS, CDR2 YFSETQ, per germline. The CDR3 runs 12 residues. The CDR3 DNA reads as TGCGCCAGCAGGACAGTCCAAGAGACCCAGTACTTC. Translated, it gives CASRTVQETQYF.

The V call is TRBV6-5, the J call TRBJ1-1, with D hard to call. Germline values: CDR1 MNHEY, CDR2 SVGAGI. Deletions cut 6 bases from V and 0 bases from J, with 8 bases between. The CDR3 loop spans 13 amino acids. For the CDR3, the DNA is TGTGCCAGCAGCGCGACACTGAACACTGAAGCTTTCTTT. Protein sequence: CASSATLNTEAFF.

The rearrangement uses TRBV5-8 and TRBJ2-1; TRBD1 matches 7 bases. The J segment lost 6 bases and the V segment lost 3 bases, leaving 12 bases of the junction unmatched. This CDR3 is built from 16 residues. Germline CDR1 SGHTS, CDR2 YDEGEE. CDR3 loop: CASSSTDRVGFNEQFF. In DNA form, the CDR3 reads TGTGCCAGCAGCTCCACTGACAGGGTTGGTTTCAATGAGCAGTTCTTC.

This clone is a singleton in its sample. The chain joins TRBV18 to TRBJ2-3; 10 bases line up with TRBD2. Germline V lookup: CDR1 KGHSH, CDR2 LQKENI. The CDR3 has 16 amino acids. V was clipped by 4 bases and J by 0 bases; unmatched bases: 4. As DNA, the CDR3 is TGTGCCAGCTCACAGGAACTAGCGGGGAGCACAGATACGCAGTATTTT. Residues: CASSQELAGSTDTQYF. The complete variable domain, with remaining parts taken from reference TRBV18 and TRBJ2-3, reads NAGVMQNPRHLVRRRGQEARLRCSPMKGHSHVYWYRQLPEEGLKFMVYLQKENIIDESGMPKERFSAEFPKEGPSILRIQQVVRGDSAAYFCASSQELAGSTDTQYFGPGTRLTVL.

The V gene is TRBV25-1, the J gene TRBJ2-1; D perhaps matches TRBD2 (7 bases). Looked up from germline, CDR1 is MGHDK and CDR2 is SYGVNS. There are 15 residues in the CDR3. V lost 3 bases and J 9 bases, leaving 18 bases between the germline ends. This chain's CDR3 is CASSEHKGGTPEQFF. The CDR3 DNA reads TGTGCCAGCAGTGAGCACAAGGGGGGGACCCCTGAGCAGTTCTTC.

The V call is TRBV6-1, the J call TRBJ2-2, with D hard to call. V was trimmed by 1 base and J by 8 bases, leaving 8 bases between them. The CDR3 has 13 residues. In germline, CDR1 is MNHNS, CDR2 SASEGT. CDR3 sequence reads: CASSEDGLGELFF. The CDR3 DNA follows: TGTGCCAGCAGTGAAGACGGATTGGGGGAGCTGTTTTTT.

This clone showed up just a few times. The rearrangement uses TRBV7-3 and TRBJ1-3, with TRBD1 as a possible D gene (6 bases). The CDR3 loop spans 13 amino acids. Germline assignment: CDR1 SGHTA and CDR2 FQGTGA. V lost 5 bases to trimming and J lost 4 bases, with 9 bases between them. As DNA, the CDR3 is TGTGCCAGCAGCCTAGGACAGGGAAACACCATATATTTT. Translated, it gives CASSLGQGNTIYF.

V usage is TRBV5-8 and J usage is TRBJ1-1; perhaps TRBD1 as D (5 bases). V was pared by 0 bases and J by 1 base, with 22 bases between. Germline CDR1 reads SGHTS; CDR2 reads YDEGEE. The CDR3 totals 19 residues. Here the CDR3 reads CASSLVVGGRSLGNTEAFF. The CDR3 DNA reads as TGTGCCAGCAGCTTGGTCGTCGGGGGTAGGAGTTTAGGGAACACTGAAGCTTTCTTT. The full variable domain, its missing parts supplied by reference TRBV5-8 and TRBJ1-1, is EAGVTQSPTHLIKTRGQQATLRCSPISGHTSVYWYQQALGLGLQFLLWYDEGEERNRGNFPPRFSGRQFPNYSSELNVNALELEDSALYLCASSLVVGGRSLGNTEAFFGQGTRLTVV.

V and J are TRBV11-2 and TRBJ1-4; D not resolved. V lost 0 bases and J lost 4, with 9 bases in between. CDR1 and CDR2 (germline): SGHAT, FQNNGV. The CDR3 has 15 amino acids. CDR3 in DNA: TGTGCCAGCAGCTTAGACACGCCGATTAATGAAAAACTGTTTTTT. This sequence encodes CASSLDTPINEKLFF.